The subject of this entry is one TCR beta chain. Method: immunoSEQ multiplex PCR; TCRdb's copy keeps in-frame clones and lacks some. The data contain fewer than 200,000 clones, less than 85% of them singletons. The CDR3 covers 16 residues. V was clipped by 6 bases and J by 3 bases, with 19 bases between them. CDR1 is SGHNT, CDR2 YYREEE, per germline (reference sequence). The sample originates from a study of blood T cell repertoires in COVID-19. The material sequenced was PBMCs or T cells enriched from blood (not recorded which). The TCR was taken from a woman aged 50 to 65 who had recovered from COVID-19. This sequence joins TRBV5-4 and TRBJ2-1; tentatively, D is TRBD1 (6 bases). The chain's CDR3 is CASNFPGQLNYNEQFF. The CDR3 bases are TGTGCCAGCAACTTCCCGGGACAACTTAACTACAATGAGCAGTTCTTC. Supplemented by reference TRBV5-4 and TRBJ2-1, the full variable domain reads ETGVTQSPTHLIKTRGQQVTLRCSSQSGHNTVSWYQQALGQGPQFIFQYYREEENGRGNFPPRFSGLQFPNYSSELNVNALELDDSALYLCASNFPGQLNYNEQFFGPGTRLTVL.